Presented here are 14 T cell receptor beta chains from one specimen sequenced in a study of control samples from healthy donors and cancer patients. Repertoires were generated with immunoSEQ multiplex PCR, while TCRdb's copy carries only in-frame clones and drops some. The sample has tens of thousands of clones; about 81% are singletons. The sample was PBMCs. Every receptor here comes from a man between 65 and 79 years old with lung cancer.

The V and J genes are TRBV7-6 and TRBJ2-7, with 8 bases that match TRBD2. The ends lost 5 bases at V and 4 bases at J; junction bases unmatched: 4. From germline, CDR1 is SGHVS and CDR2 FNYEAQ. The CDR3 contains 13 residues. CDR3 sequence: CASSPRGGYEQYF. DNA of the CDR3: TGTGCCAGCAGCCCACGGGGGGGGTACGAGCAGTACTTC.

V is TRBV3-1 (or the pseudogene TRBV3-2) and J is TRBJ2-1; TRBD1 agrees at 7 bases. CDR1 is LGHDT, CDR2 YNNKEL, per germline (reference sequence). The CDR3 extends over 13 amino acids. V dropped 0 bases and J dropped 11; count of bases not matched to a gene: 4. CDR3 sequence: CASSQDQGQKQFF. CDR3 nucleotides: TGTGCCAGCAGCCAAGATCAGGGACAGAAGCAGTTCTTC.

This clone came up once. The CDR3: CASSISGGSGALFF. The DNA for the CDR3 is TGTGCCAGTAGTATCTCCGGGGGTAGCGGGGCTCTGTTCTTC. V gene TRBV19 combines with J gene TRBJ2-1, with TRBD2 matching 8 bases. Germline values: CDR1 LNHDA, CDR2 SQIVND (reference sequence). J lost 15 bases, V lost 3 bases, and 13 bases had no gene match. This CDR3 is built from 14 residues.

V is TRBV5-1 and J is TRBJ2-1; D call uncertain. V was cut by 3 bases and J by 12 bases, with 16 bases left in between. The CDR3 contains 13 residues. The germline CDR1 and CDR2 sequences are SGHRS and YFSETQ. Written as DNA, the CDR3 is TGCGCCAGCAGCTCGGTACCACCCGACCGGCAGTTCTTC. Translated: CASSSVPPDRQFF.

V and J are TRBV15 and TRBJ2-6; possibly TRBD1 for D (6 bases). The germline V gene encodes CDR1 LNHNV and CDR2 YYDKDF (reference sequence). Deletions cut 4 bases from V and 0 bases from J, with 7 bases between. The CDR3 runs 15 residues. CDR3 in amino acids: CATSIGGSGANVLTF. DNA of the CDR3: TGTGCCACCAGCATAGGGGGCTCTGGGGCCAACGTCCTGACTTTC. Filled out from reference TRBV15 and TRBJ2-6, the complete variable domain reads DAMVIQNPRYQVTQFGKPVTLSCSQTLNHNVMYWYQQKSSQAPKLLFHYYDKDFNNEADTPDNFQSRRPNTSFCFLDIRSPGLGDTAMYLCATSIGGSGANVLTFGAGSRLTVL.

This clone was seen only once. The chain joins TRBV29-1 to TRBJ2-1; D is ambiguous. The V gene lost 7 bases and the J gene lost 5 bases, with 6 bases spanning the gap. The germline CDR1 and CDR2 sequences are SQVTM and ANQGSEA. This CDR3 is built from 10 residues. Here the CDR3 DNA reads TGCAGCGGGGCGCACAATGAGCAGTTCTTC. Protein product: CSGAHNEQFF.

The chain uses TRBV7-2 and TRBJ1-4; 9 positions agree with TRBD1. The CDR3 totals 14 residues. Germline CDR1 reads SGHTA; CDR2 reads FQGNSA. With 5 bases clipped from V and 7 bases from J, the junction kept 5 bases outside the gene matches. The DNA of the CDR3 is TGTGCCAGCAGCGTACAGGGGGCTCGTGAAAAACTGTTTTTT. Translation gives CASSVQGAREKLFF.

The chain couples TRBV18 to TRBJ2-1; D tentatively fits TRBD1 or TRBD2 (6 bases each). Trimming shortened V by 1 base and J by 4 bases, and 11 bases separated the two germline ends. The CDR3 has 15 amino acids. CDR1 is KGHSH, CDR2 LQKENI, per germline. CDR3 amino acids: CASSPQEGVYNEQFF. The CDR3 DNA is TGTGCCAGCTCACCACAGGAGGGGGTATACAATGAGCAGTTCTTC.

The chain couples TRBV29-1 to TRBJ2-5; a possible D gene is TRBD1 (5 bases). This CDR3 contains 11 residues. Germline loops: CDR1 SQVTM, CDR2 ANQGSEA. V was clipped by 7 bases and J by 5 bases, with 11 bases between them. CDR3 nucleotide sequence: TGCAGCGCCAGGGTAGGCGAGACCCAGTACTTC. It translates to CSARVGETQYF.

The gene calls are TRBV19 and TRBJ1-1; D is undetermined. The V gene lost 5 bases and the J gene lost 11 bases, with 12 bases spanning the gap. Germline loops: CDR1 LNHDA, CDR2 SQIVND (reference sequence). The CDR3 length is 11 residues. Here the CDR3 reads CASSRFGDAFF. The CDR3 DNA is TGTGCCAGTAGTCGGTTCGGGGATGCTTTCTTT.

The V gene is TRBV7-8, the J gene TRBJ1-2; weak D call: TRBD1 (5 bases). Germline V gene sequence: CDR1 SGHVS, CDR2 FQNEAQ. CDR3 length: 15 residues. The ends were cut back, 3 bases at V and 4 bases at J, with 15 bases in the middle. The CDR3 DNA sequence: TGTGCCAGCAGCTTGAAGGGGCAGCCTCTCTATGGCTACACCTTC. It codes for CASSLKGQPLYGYTF.

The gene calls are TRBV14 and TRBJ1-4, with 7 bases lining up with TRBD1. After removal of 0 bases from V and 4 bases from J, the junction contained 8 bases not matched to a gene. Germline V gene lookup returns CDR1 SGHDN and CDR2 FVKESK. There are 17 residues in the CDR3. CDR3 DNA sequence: TGTGCCAGCAGCCAAGATCGAGGGACAGCAAGTAATGAAAAACTGTTTTTT. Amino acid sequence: CASSQDRGTASNEKLFF. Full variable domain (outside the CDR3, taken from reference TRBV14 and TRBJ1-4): EAGVTQFPSHSVIEKGQTVTLRCDPISGHDNLYWYRRVMGKEIKFLLHFVKESKQDESGMPNNRFLAERTGGTYSTLKVQPAELEDSGVYFCASSQDRGTASNEKLFFGSGTQLSVL.

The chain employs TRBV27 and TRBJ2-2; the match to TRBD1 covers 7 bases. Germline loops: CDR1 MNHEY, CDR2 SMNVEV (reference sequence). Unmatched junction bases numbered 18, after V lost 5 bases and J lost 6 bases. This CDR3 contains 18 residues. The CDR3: CASSELSTGLRGAGELFF. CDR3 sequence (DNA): TGTGCCAGCAGTGAATTGTCGACAGGGCTCCGGGGCGCCGGGGAGCTGTTTTTT.

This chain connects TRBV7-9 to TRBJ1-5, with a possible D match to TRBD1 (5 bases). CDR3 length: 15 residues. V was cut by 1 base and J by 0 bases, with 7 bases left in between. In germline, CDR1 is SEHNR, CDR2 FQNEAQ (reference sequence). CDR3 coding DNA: TGTGCCAGCAGCTTAGAGGGGAATAGCAATCAGCCCCAGCATTTT. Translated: CASSLEGNSNQPQHF.